This TCR delta chain emerged from a study of delta chains in infants with herpesvirus infections. Overall study: A public fetal Vdelta1/Vgamma8 clonotype was sought in postnatally CMV-infected infants.

Reverse transcription of PBMC RNA used primers specific for the gamma and delta chains. TCRdb used CATT to re-call clones from the RT-PCR reads. The sample records around 1,500 delta-chain clones, just under 30% being singletons. Study-wide points: About 20% of the 18 CMV-infected infants carried the public Vdelta1 clonotype, including one congenital.

Trimming shortened V by 0 bases and J by 0 bases, and 11 bases separated the two germline ends. CDR3 length: 18 amino acids. CDR1 GEAIGNYY and CDR2 EKD come from the germline V gene. Comments on this clone: Its specificity is not known.

This receptor was taken from a human donor who was a Ugandan infant, either HIV-exposed or HIV-unexposed (not recorded which). The gene calls are TRDV2 and TRDJ3, with D uncertain. Sequencing was performed on peripheral blood, taken at time point 1 of longitudinal follow-up. The CDR3 protein is CACDTASPSSWDTRQMFF. The CDR3 region has the DNA TGTGCCTGTGACACCGCCTCCCCCAGCTCCTGGGACACCCGACAGATGTTTTTC.